This T cell receptor (beta chain) was captured in a study of control samples from healthy donors and cancer patients. The CDR3 loop spans 14 amino acids. The V gene lost 3 bases and the J gene lost 0 bases, with 9 bases spanning the gap. CDR1 and CDR2 from the germline V gene are DFQATT and SNEGSKA (reference sequence). Profiling relied on immunoSEQ multiplex PCR, and the TCRdb table lists in-frame clones only, not all of them. The sample holds approximately 71,000 clones; roughly nine tenths are singletons and the top ten take 15% to 20%. The specimen was PBMCs. This TCR derives from a man between 60 and 75 years old with lung cancer. This chain uses TRBV20-1 with TRBJ1-3, with no clear D. The DNA of the CDR3 is TGCAGTGCTAGTTCGACAACCTCTGGAAACACCATATATTTT. Protein: CSASSTTSGNTIYF.